This T cell receptor beta chain was recorded in a study of T cells in Graves' hyperthyroidism and ophthalmopathy. As for the study in general: Peripheral blood was obtained at initial diagnosis, preceding any treatment.

Comment on this clonotype: Its specificity is unknown.

The PBMCs studied were ones that came from roughly 9.4 ml fresh peripheral blood. Germline loops: CDR1 SNHLY, CDR2 FYNNEI. This CDR3 region has 16 residues. V was cut by 4 bases and J by 9 bases, with 22 bases left in between. The TCR beta CDR3 regions underwent amplification using RNA transcripts as the source. HTBI primers drove first-round RT-PCR of the TCR CDR3. TCRdb itself ran the multiplex PCR reads through MiXCR, one entry per CDR3 protein. Of more than 300,000 distinct CDR3 sequences in the sample, about a sixth were seen once. General study points: A median 6.5 months before onset, the model predicted ophthalmopathy. Blood also carried most thyroid clonotypes expanded above 0.001.

The chain links TRBV2 to TRBJ2-4, with a weak D call TRBD2 (6 bases). Sequencing was performed on blood. The TCR comes from a woman aged 25 to 39 with Graves' hyperthyroidism that later progressed to Graves' ophthalmopathy. CDR3 in DNA: TGTGCCAGCAGTGGGCCCGGTGCATCGGGGGTGGGCATTCAGTACTTC. It encodes CASSGPGASGVGIQYF.